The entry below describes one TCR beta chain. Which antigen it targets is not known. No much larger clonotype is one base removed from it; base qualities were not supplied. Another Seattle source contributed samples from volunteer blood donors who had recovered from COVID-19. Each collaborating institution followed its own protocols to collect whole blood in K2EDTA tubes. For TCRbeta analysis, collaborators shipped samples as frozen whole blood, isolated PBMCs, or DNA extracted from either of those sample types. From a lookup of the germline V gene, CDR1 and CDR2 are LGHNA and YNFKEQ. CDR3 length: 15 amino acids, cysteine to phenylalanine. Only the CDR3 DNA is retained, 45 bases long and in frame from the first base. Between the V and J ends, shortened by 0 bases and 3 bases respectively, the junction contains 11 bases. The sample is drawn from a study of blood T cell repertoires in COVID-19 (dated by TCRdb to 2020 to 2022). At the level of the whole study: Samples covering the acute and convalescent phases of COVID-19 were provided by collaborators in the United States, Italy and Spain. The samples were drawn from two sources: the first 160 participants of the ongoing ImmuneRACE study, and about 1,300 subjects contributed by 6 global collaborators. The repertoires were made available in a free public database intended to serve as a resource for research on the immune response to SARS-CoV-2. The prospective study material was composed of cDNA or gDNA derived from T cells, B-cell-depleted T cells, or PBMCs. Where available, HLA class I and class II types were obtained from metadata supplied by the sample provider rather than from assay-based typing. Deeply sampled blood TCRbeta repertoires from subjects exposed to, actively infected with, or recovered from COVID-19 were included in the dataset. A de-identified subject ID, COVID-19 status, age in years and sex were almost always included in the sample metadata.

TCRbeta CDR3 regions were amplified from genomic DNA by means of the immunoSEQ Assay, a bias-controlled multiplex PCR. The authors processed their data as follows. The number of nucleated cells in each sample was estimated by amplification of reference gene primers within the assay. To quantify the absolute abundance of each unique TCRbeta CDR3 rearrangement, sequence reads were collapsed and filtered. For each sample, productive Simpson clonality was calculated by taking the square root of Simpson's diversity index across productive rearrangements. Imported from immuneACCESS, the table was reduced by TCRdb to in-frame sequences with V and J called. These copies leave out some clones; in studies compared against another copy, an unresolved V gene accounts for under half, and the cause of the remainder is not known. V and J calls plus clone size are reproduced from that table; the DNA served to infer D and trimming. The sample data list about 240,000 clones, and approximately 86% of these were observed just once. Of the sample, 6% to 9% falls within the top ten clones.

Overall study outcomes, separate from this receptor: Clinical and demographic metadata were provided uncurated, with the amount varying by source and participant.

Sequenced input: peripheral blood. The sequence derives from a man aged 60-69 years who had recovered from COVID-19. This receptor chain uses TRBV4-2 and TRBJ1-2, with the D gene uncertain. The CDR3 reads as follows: CASSQDGGRHYGYTF. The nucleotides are TGTGCCAGCAGCCAAGATGGTGGCAGGCACTATGGCTACACCTTC.